What follows is one T cell receptor (beta chain) and its context. This entry comes from a study of blood T cell repertoires in COVID-19. The length of the CDR3 is 12 residues. Per the germline V gene, CDR1 is LGHNT and CDR2 is FRNRAP. Trimming stripped 6 bases from V and 0 bases from J, with 5 bases between. Those enrolled in Seattle joined during active infection and were followed longitudinally afterward. TCRdb's copy holds only in-frame clones and misses some; the assay was immunoSEQ multiplex PCR. The sample lists just over 350,000 clones; around 88% were seen once. Material for sequencing was peripheral blood. The TCR originated in a woman aged 55-70 years with COVID-19, enrolled during active disease. This chain connects TRBV12-5 to TRBJ2-5; maybe TRBD1 (5 bases). The CDR3 sequence is CASGDNQETQYF. CDR3 bases: TGTGCTAGTGGGGACAACCAAGAGACCCAGTACTTC.